Detailed here is one T cell receptor beta chain. At one of its ends the junction is not consistent with the germline gene, which may arise from a read error. Per the germline V gene, CDR1 is MNHEY and CDR2 is SVGEGT. The CDR3 runs to 11 residues. Measured with immunoSEQ multiplex PCR; TCRdb has only the in-frame clones, and not every one. In the table there are around 60,000 clones, 75% to 90% of which are singletons. This sample stems from a study of blood T cell repertoires in COVID-19. Whole-study context: Sample material is recorded as cDNA or gDNA derived from T cells, B-cell-depleted T cells, or PBMCs.

The TCR sequence derives from a man older than 75 with acute or convalescent COVID-19. This chain uses TRBV6-2 or TRBV6-3 with TRBJ1-6, with 7 bases identical to TRBD1. The sample consisted of peripheral blood. The CDR3 loop is CASSQQGTVRF. CDR3 coding DNA: TGTGCCAGCAGTCAACAGGGGACCGTCCGCTTT.